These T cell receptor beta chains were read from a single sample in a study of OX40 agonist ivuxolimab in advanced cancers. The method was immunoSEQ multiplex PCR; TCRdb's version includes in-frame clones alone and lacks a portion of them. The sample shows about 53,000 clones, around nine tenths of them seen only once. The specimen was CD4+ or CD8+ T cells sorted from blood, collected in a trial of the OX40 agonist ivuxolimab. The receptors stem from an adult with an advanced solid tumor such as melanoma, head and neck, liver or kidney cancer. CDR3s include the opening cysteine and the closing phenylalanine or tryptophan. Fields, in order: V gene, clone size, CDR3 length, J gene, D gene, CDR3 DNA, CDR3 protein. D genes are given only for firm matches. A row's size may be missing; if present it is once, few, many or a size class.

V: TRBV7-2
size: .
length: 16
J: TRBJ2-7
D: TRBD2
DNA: TGTGCCAGCAGCGGACAGGGACTAGCGGGTTCCTACGAGCAGTACTTC
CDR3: CASSGQGLAGSYEQYF

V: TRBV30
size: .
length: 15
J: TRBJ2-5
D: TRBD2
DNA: TGTGCCTGGAGTCAGACTAGCGGGAACCAAGAGACCCAGTACTTC
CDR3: CAWSQTSGNQETQYF

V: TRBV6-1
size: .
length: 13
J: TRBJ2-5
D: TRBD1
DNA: TGTGCCAGCAGTCGGGACAGCCAAGAGACCCAGTACTTC
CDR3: CASSRDSQETQYF

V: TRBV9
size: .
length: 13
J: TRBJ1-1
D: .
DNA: TGTGCCAGCAGCGTGGAGATGAACACTGAAGCTTTCTTT
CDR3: CASSVEMNTEAFF

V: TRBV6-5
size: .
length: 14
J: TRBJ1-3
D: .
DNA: TGTGCCAGCTCTCGAGGGGGAAGTGGAAACACCATATATTTT
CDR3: CASSRGGSGNTIYF

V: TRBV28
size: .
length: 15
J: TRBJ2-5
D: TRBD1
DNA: TGTGCCAGCACACCGTCGGGGACAGGTTGGGGGACCCAGTACTTC
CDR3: CASTPSGTGWGTQYF

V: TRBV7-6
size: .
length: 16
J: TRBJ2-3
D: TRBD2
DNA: TGTGCCAGCAGCGGCAATAGCGGGAGGGCTGGTGGTACGCAGTATTTT
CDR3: CASSGNSGRAGGTQYF

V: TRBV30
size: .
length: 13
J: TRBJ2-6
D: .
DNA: TGTGCCTGCTCTGGATCTGGGGCCAACGTCCTGACTTTC
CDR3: CACSGSGANVLTF

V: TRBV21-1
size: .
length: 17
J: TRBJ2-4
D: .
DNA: TGTGCCAGCAGCCGGCAGGAAATAGCGCGGGCCAAAAACATTCAGTACTTC
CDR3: CASSRQEIARAKNIQYF

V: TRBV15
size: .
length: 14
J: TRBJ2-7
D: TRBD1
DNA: TGTGCCACCAGCAGAGCAGGGGGCGCGTACGGGCAGTACTTC
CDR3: CATSRAGGAYGQYF

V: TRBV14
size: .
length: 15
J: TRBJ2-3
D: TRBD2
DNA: TGTGCCAGCAGTAGCGGGGGGGCGTCGATAGATACGCAGTATTTT
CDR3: CASSSGGASIDTQYF

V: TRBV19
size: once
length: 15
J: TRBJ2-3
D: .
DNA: TGTGCCAGTAGTATAAATTATGGGGCCACAGATACGCAGTATTTT
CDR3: CASSINYGATDTQYF